The sample holds many counts of the clone carrying this T cell receptor (beta chain). Its antigen is undetermined. The CDR3 is 15 residues long. Trimming shortened V by 5 bases and J by 0 bases, and 15 bases separated the two germline ends. Germline CDR1 and CDR2: SGHRS and YFSETQ. This sample is drawn from a study of CD8 T cells in ankylosing spondylitis. The study, taken as a whole, reports: Within matched ankylosing spondylitis synovial fluid, disease-linked clones were reportedly significantly enriched. A motif in TCR beta, a set of eight highly homologous variants, appeared characteristic of ankylosing spondylitis blood. Disease-linked clones were found to be CD8+ and relatively rare in peripheral blood. Some motif variants had been reported before (in reactive arthritis synovial fluid and blood).

Construction of TCR beta libraries was performed using quantitative 5'-RACE with molecular barcodes. In TCRdb, the 5' RACE reads were re-called with MiXCR into one record per CDR3 protein. The sample has some 220,000 distinct CDR3 sequences; around 6.6% are singletons. The sample taken for sequencing was blood, either unsorted or a sorted T cell fraction (not recorded which). This receptor was taken from a male donor with ankylosing spondylitis. The J gene is TRBJ2-7, the V gene TRBV5-1; possibly TRBD2 for D (6 bases). CDR3 protein: CASRGGPQSSYEQYF. CDR3 DNA: TGCGCCAGCAGGGGGGGACCGCAGAGCTCCTACGAGCAGTACTTC.